This T cell receptor (beta chain) was identified in a study of T cells in Graves' hyperthyroidism and ophthalmopathy. Many counts were recorded for this clonotype. The CDR3 regions of TCR beta were amplified from RNA transcripts. The HTBI primer set drove a first-round RT-PCR of the TCR CDR3. TCRdb re-analysed the multiplex PCR reads in MiXCR, keeping a single row per CDR3 protein. The sample carries 150,000 or so distinct CDR3 sequences, 9.4% recorded once. This TCR derives from a woman aged 18-35 years with Graves' hyperthyroidism that later progressed to Graves' ophthalmopathy. Specimen: blood.

CDR3 nucleotides: TGCGCCAGCAGCCAAGATCCGCGGGGAGAAAAACTGTTTTTT. Protein sequence: CASSQDPRGEKLFF. The chain has TRBV4-1 and TRBJ1-4; D is undetermined. Germline CDR1 reads MGHRA; CDR2 reads YSYEKL. V shed 0 bases and J shed 8 bases, with 10 bases lying between them. The CDR3 spans 14 residues.